Listed below are T cell receptor beta chains from one sample, sequenced in a study of T cells of healthy individuals. In TCRdb, the 5' RACE reads were re-called with MiXCR into one record per CDR3 protein. The sample comprises about 41,000 distinct CDR3 sequences, 3.5% to 5.5% of which are singletons, and 9% to 10% rests with the top ten. Every receptor here comes from a human donor in good health. The CDR3 runs from the conserved cysteine through the conserved F or W. Fields, in order: J gene, D gene, clone size, V gene, CDR3 DNA, CDR3 protein. The D gene is left open where the match is weak. Only some rows state a clone size, as once, few, many or a class for expanded clones.

>TRBJ2-3|TRBD2|few|TRBV20-1
TGCAGTGCCATCCGACGACTAGCGACTAGCACAGATACGCAGTATTTT
CSAIRRLATSTDTQYF
>TRBJ2-7|NA|many|TRBV18
TGTGCCAGCTCACCACCGGGAGGATTCTCCTACGAGCAGTACTTC
CASSPPGGFSYEQYF
>TRBJ2-6|NA|many|TRBV5-1
TGCGCCAGCAGCCCGGGACAATCGTTGGGGGCCAACGTCCTGACTTTC
CASSPGQSLGANVLTF
>TRBJ2-1|NA|many|TRBV9
TGTGCCAGCAGCGTCAGTATTTCGGTCTCCTACAATGAGCAGTTCTTC
CASSVSISVSYNEQFF
>TRBJ2-3|NA|NA|TRBV11-1
TGTGCCAGCAGCTTAGGGTCAGAGACAGATACGCAGTATTTT
CASSLGSETDTQYF
>TRBJ2-7|TRBD1|many|TRBV18
TGTGCCAGCTCACCAGGGACAGGGGGCGGACACGAGCAGTACTTC
CASSPGTGGGHEQYF
>TRBJ2-3|TRBD2|few|TRBV20-1
TGCAGTGCTAAGACCCCGACTAGCGGGGAGACAGATACGCAGTATTTT
CSAKTPTSGETDTQYF
>TRBJ1-2|TRBD1|many|TRBV5-1
TGCGCCAGCAGCTTGTCCGGGACAGGAAATTCTAACTATGGCTACACCTTC
CASSLSGTGNSNYGYTF
>TRBJ1-3|NA|many|TRBV7-6
TGTGCCAGCGCCGGGGGGGTCTCTGGAAACACCATATATTTT
CASAGGVSGNTIYF
>TRBJ1-6|NA|many|TRBV27
TGTGCCAGCGGATCGGTAGGACAGCTTAATTCACCCCTCCACTTT
CASGSVGQLNSPLHF
>TRBJ2-4|NA|few|TRBV5-1
TGCGCCAGCAGCGCCAGACAAGGCCTAGCCAAAAACATTCAGTACTTC
CASSARQGLAKNIQYF
>TRBJ2-7|TRBD1|many|TRBV27
TGTGCCAGCAGCGAACAGGGGAACCCCTACGAGCAGTACTTC
CASSEQGNPYEQYF
>TRBJ1-2|TRBD1|many|TRBV27
TGTGCCAGCAGTTTAGGGTCAGGGGGCTCTGGCTACACCTTC
CASSLGSGGSGYTF
>TRBJ2-1|TRBD2|many|TRBV11-2
TGTGCCAGCAGCATGGGGGGGGTAGCCTCCTACAATGAGCAGTTCTTC
CASSMGGVASYNEQFF
>TRBJ2-7|TRBD2|NA|TRBV20-1
TGCAGTGCTTTGGCTAGCGGGGAGGCCTACGAGCAGTACTTC
CSALASGEAYEQYF
>TRBJ2-7|NA|NA|TRBV10-1
TGCGCCAGCAGTGAGTCATACAGCAGCTCCTACGAGCAGTACTTC
CASSESYSSSYEQYF
>TRBJ1-4|NA|many|TRBV29-1
TGCAGCGTGGGACCCGCAACTAATGAAAAACTGTTTTTT
CSVGPATNEKLFF
>TRBJ2-4|NA|few|TRBV6-5
TGTGCCAGCAGTTACTCGAAACGGAGCTGGAGCAAAAACATTCAGTACTTC
CASSYSKRSWSKNIQYF
>TRBJ2-5|TRBD2|NA|TRBV5-1
TGCGCCAGCGGCTGGACTAGCGGACAACAAGAGACCCAGTACTTC
CASGWTSGQQETQYF
>TRBJ2-2|TRBD2|many|TRBV5-5
TGTGCCAGCACCAGAACACCGGGACTAGCGACTTCGAACACCGGGGAGCTGTTTTTT
CASTRTPGLATSNTGELFF
>TRBJ1-5|TRBD1|many|TRBV19
TGTGCCAGTAGTATGAACGGACAGGGTAGACAGCCCCAGCATTTT
CASSMNGQGRQPQHF
>TRBJ2-3|TRBD2|many|TRBV7-7
TGTGCTAGCAGCCAAAGCGGGGCACGCACAGATACGCAGTATTTT
CASSQSGARTDTQYF